These 3 T cell receptor beta chains came from one sample sequenced in a study of cytomegalovirus exposure and HLA in healthy donors. 13 Jbeta primers and 60 Vbeta primers were used for the PCR. Profiling relied on immunoSEQ multiplex PCR, and the TCRdb table lists in-frame clones only, not all of them. This table holds around 230,000 clones, 85% found once. The sequenced sample consisted of PBMCs. These receptors were obtained from a girl aged 2-10 years in good health and CMV-seronegative.

The chain has TRBV2 and TRBJ1-5; a weak D match, TRBD1 (5 bases). The CDR3 has 13 amino acids. Germline V gene lookup returns CDR1 SNHLY and CDR2 FYNNEI. V was trimmed by 5 bases and J by 7 bases, leaving 12 bases between them. CDR3 amino acids: CASSSGLRQPQHF. The CDR3, as DNA: TGTGCCAGCAGTTCAGGGTTAAGGCAGCCCCAGCATTTT.

The gene calls are TRBV5-4 and TRBJ2-3, with 11 bases that match TRBD1. This CDR3 comprises 16 residues. V was clipped by 0 bases and J by 4 bases; unmatched bases: 4. Germline V gene lookup returns CDR1 SGHNT and CDR2 YYREEE (reference sequence). This CDR3 is CASSLGGTGGSDTQYF. The CDR3 coding sequence is TGTGCCAGCAGCTTGGGGGGGACAGGGGGTTCAGATACGCAGTATTTT.

The chain is built from TRBV18 and TRBJ2-1; weak D call: TRBD1 (6 bases). Germline CDR1 reads KGHSH; CDR2 reads LQKENI. The CDR3 covers 15 residues. V lost 6 bases and J lost 3, with 15 bases in between. The CDR3 sequence: CASSKGEGLYNEQFF. The CDR3 region has the DNA TGTGCCAGCTCGAAGGGGGAAGGGCTCTACAATGAGCAGTTCTTC.